This TCR beta chain was identified during a study of cytomegalovirus exposure and HLA in healthy donors. Study findings and constraints: The number of N-insertions in an Asian-associated ancestry cluster was reportedly below the roughly 670-donor mean in a later analysis. With high specificity and sensitivity, the classifier reportedly diagnosed cytomegalovirus status.

The PCR used 60 Vbeta and 13 Jbeta primers. The authors' processing: A later analysis tallied tens of millions of unique TCR beta chains, about 12 million of them shared. Clones were sequenced by immunoSEQ multiplex PCR, and TCRdb holds only the in-frame ones, with some missing. V, J and clone size were drawn from that table, and D and trimming were deduced from the DNA. The sample has 85,000 to 90,000 clones, roughly 70% seen once; the top ten hold under 2.5%. The donors gave bone marrow, and they were healthy. The CDR3 runs 14 residues. Trimming at V came to 0 bases and at J to 9 bases, leaving 3 bases not matched to a gene. Germline V gene sequence: CDR1 SEHNR, CDR2 FQNEAQ (reference sequence). On this clone itself: Its antigen is not identified.

The receptor was derived from a man younger than 40 in good health and CMV-seronegative. The genes are TRBV7-9 and TRBJ1-5, with TRBD1 matching over 9 bases. The sample was PBMCs. CDR3 protein: CASSLADRGSPQHF. DNA for the CDR3: TGTGCCAGCAGCTTAGCAGACAGGGGGTCGCCCCAGCATTTT.